Included here is one TCR beta chain sequence, with context. This sample was included in a study of blood T cell repertoires in COVID-19. Study context: Samples of COVID-19 (acute and convalescent) were obtained from the United States, Italy and Spain. From T cells, B-cell-depleted T cells, or PBMCs came the material, which was cDNA or gDNA.

The repertoire was sequenced with immunoSEQ multiplex PCR; TCRdb's copy has only in-frame clones and lacks some. The data show 30,000 to 40,000 clones, approximately 90% seen once. Trimming shortened V by 10 bases and J by 4 bases, and 17 bases separated the two germline ends. The CDR3 runs 13 residues. Germline values: CDR1 ENHRY, CDR2 SYGVKD. Sequencing used peripheral blood. The sequence came from a man aged 45-65 years with active COVID-19. The chain links TRBV10-3 to TRBJ2-7; the D gene is possibly TRBD2 (6 bases). Here the CDR3 reads CATTSNEGYEQYF. CDR3 DNA sequence: TGTGCCACTACTAGCAACGAAGGGTACGAGCAGTACTTC.